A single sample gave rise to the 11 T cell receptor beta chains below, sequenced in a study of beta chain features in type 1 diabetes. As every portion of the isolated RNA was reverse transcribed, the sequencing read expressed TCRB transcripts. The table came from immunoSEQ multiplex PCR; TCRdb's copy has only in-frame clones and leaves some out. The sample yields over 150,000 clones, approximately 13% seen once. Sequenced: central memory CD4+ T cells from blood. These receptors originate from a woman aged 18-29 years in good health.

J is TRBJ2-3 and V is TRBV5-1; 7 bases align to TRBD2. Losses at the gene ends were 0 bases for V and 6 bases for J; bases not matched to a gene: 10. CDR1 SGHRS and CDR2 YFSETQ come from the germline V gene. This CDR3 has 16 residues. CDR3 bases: TGCGCCAGCAGCTTGGCCAGCAGGGCGGGAGCGGATACGCAGTATTTT. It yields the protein CASSLASRAGADTQYF.

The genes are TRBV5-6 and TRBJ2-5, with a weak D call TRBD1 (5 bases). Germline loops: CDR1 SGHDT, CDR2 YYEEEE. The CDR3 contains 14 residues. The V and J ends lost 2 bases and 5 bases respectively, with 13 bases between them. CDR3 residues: CASSFGHPGETQYF. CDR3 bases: TGTGCCAGCAGCTTTGGACACCCTGGGGAGACCCAGTACTTC.

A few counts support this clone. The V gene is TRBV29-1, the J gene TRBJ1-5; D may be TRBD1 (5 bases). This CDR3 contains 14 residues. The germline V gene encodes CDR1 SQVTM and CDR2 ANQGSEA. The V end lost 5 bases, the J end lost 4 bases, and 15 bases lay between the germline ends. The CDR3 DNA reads TGCAGCGTTCGCGGGACGACCGGTAATCAGCCCCAGCATTTT. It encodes CSVRGTTGNQPQHF.

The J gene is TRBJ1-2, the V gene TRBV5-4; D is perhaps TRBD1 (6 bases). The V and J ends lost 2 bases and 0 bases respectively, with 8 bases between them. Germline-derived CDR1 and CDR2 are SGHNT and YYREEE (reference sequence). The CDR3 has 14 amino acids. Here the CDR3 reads CASSFGQTNYGYTF. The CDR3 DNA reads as TGTGCCAGCAGCTTCGGACAGACTAACTATGGCTACACCTTC. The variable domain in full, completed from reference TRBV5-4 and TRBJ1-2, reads ETGVTQSPTHLIKTRGQQVTLRCSSQSGHNTVSWYQQALGQGPQFIFQYYREEENGRGNFPPRFSGLQFPNYSSELNVNALELDDSALYLCASSFGQTNYGYTFGSGTRLTVV.

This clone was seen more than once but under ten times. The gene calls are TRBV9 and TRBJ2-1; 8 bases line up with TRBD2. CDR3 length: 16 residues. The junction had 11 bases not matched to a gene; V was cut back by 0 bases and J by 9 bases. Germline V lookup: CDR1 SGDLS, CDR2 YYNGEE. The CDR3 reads CASSVGGLDSFSEQFF. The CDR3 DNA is TGTGCCAGCAGCGTAGGGGGACTAGATTCCTTTAGTGAGCAGTTCTTC.

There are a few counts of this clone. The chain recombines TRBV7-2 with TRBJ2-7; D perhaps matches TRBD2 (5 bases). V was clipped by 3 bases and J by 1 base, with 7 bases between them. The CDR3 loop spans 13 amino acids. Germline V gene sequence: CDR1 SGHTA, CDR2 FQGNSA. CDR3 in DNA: TGTGCCAGCAGCTTCGAGGGTTCCTACGAGCAGTACTTC. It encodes CASSFEGSYEQYF. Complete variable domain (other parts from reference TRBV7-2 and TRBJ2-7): GAGVSQSPSNKVTEKGKDVELRCDPISGHTALYWYRQSLGQGLEFLIYFQGNSAPDKSGLPSDRFSAERTGGSVSTLTIQRTQQEDSAVYLCASSFEGSYEQYFGPGTRLTVT.

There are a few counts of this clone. The CDR3 DNA reads as TGTGCCAGCAGCACAGGGCCGGGACAAGGAGAGACCCAGTACTTC. Amino acids: CASSTGPGQGETQYF. The gene calls are TRBV7-3 and TRBJ2-5; D possibly corresponds to TRBD1 (6 bases). The CDR3 has 15 amino acids. Germline V gene data show CDR1 as SGHTA and CDR2 as FQGTGA. V was pared by 5 bases and J by 4 bases, with 17 bases between.

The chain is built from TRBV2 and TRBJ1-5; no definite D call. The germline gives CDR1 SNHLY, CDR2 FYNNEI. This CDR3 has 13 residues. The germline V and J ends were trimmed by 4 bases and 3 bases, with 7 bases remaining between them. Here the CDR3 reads CASSAGSNQPQHF. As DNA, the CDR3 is TGTGCCAGCAGTGCAGGTTCCAATCAGCCCCAGCATTTT.

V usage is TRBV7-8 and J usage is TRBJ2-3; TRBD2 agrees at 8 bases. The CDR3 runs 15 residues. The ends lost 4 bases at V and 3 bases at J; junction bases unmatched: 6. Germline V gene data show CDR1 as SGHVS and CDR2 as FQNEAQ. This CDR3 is CASSSLLAVTDTQYF. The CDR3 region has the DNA TGTGCCAGCAGCTCCCTACTAGCGGTAACAGATACGCAGTATTTT.

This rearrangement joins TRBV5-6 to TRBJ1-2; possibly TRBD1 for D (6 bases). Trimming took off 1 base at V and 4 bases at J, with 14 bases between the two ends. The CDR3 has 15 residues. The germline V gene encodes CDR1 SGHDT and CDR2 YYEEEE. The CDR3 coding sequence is TGTGCCAGCAGCTTGTGGGGGCGCGGTCCCTATGGCTACACCTTC. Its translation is CASSLWGRGPYGYTF.

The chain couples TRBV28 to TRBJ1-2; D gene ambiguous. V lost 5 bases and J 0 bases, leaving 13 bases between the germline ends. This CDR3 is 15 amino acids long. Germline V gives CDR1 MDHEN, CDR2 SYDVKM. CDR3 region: CASSAPTQANYGYTF. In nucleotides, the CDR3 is TGTGCCAGCAGTGCGCCGACTCAAGCTAACTATGGCTACACCTTC.